The entry below describes one T cell receptor beta chain. One entry per CDR3 protein, called by TCRdb with MiXCR from the RT-PCR reads. The sample consists of hundreds of thousands of distinct CDR3 sequences, 16% of them appearing once. This sample was taken from a study of patients and donors after allogeneic stem cell transplantation. Germline V lookup: CDR1 MNHEY, CDR2 SMNVEV (reference sequence). Trimming removed 7 bases from V and 7 bases from J; junction bases left unmatched: 7. CDR3 length equals 13 residues. The genes are TRBV27 and TRBJ2-7, with 10 bases fitting TRBD1. The sequence was obtained from a human donor who was either an allogeneic HSCT recipient or a stem cell or donor lymphocyte infusion donor (not recorded which). It is not recorded whose cells these are; they may come from a transplant donor. Sequenced material: blood, either unsorted or a sorted T cell fraction (not recorded which). The CDR3 loop is CASKGQGPWEQYF. The CDR3, as DNA: TGTGCCAGCAAGGGACAGGGGCCTTGGGAGCAGTACTTC.